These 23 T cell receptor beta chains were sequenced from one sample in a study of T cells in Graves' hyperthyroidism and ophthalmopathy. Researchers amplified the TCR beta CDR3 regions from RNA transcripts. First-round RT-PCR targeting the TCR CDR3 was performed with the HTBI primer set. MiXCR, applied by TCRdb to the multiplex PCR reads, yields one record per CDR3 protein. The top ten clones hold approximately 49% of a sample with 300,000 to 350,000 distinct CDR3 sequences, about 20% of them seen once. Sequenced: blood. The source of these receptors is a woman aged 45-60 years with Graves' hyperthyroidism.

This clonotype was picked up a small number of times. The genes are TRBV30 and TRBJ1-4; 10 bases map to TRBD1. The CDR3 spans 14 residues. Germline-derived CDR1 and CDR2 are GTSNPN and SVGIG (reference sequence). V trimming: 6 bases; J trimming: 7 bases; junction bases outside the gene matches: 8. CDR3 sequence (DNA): TGTGCCTGCAGCCCCGGGACAGGGGTTGAAAAACTGTTTTTT. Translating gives CACSPGTGVEKLFF.

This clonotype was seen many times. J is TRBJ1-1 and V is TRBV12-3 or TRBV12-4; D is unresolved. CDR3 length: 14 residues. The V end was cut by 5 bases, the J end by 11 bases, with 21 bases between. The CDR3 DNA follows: TGTGCCAGCAGTCCCCCGGACGGGGAGGAGAGGGCTTTCTTT. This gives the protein CASSPPDGEERAFF.

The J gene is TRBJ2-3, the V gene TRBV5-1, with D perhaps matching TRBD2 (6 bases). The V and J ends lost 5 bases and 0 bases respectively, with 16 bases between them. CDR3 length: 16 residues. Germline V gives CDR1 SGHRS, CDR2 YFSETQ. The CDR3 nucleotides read TGCGCCAGCAGGGGGTTTCAAGCGGGTAGCACAGATACGCAGTATTTT. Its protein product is CASRGFQAGSTDTQYF.

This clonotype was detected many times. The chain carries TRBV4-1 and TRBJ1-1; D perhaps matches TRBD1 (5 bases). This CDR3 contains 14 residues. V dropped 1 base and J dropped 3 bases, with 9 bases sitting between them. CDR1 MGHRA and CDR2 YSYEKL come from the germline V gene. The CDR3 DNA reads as TGCGCCAGCAGCCAAGGAGCGGGGGACACTGAAGCTTTCTTT. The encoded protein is CASSQGAGDTEAFF.

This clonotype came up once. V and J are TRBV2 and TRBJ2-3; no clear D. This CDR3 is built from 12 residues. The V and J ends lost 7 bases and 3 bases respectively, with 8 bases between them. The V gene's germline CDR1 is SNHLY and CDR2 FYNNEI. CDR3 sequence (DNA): TGTGCCAGCAATATCGGAACAGATACGCAGTATTTT. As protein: CASNIGTDTQYF.

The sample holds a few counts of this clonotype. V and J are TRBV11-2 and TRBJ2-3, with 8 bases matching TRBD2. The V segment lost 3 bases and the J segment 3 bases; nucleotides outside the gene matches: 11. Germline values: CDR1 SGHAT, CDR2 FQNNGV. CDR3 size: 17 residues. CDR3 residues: CASSFQAGAGKTDTQYF. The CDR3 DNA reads TGTGCCAGCAGCTTTCAAGCGGGGGCCGGGAAAACAGATACGCAGTATTTT.

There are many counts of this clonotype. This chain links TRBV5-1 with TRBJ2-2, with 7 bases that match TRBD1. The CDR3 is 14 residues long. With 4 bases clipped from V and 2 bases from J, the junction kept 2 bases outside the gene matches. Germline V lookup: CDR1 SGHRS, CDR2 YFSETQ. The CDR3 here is CASSRDRNTGELFF. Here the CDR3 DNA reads TGCGCCAGCAGCCGGGACAGAAACACCGGGGAGCTGTTTTTT.

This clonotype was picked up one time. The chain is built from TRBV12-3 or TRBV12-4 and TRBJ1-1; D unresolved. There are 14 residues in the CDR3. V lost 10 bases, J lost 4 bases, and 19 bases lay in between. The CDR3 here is CATKVVGSGTEAFF. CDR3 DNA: TGTGCCACCAAGGTGGTAGGTTCGGGCACTGAAGCTTTCTTT.

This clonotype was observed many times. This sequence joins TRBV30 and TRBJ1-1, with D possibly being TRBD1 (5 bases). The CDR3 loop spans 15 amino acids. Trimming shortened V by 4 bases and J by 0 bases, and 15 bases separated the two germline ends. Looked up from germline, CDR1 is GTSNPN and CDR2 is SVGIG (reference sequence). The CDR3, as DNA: TGTGCCTGGACCGATACAGGTACCGTGAACACTGAAGCTTTCTTT. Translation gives CAWTDTGTVNTEAFF.

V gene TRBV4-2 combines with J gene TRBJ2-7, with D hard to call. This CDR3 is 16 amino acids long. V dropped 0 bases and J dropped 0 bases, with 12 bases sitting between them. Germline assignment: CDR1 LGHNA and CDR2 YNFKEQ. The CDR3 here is CASSQERRATSYEQYF. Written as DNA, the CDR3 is TGTGCCAGCAGCCAAGAGAGAAGGGCTACCTCCTACGAGCAGTACTTC.

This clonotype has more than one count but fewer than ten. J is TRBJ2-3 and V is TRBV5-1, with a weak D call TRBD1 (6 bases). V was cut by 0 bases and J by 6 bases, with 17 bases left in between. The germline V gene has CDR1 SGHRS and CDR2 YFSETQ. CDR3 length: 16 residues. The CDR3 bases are TGCGCCAGCAGCTTGGCGACAGGAAGGGGTCTGGATACGCAGTATTTT. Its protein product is CASSLATGRGLDTQYF.

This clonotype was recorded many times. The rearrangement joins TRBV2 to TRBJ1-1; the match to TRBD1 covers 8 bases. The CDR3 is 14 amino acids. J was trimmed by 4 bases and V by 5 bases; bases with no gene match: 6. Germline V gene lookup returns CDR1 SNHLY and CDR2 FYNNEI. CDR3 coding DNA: TGTGCCAGCAGTTTGACAGGGGAGGGCACTGAAGCTTTCTTT. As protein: CASSLTGEGTEAFF. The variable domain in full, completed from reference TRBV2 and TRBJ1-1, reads EPEVTQTPSHQVTQMGQEVILRCVPISNHLYFYWYRQILGQKVEFLVSFYNNEISEKSEIFDDQFSVERPDGSNFTLKIRSTKLEDSAMYFCASSLTGEGTEAFFGQGTRLTVV.

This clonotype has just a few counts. The CDR3 coding sequence is TGTGCCAGCAGTTTGTCGGACGGAAACACTGAAGCTTTCTTT. Amino acid sequence: CASSLSDGNTEAFF. The chain recombines TRBV6-1 with TRBJ1-1, with unresolved D. The germline V gene has CDR1 MNHNS and CDR2 SASEGT. The CDR3 sequence is 14 residues long. V was cut by 5 bases and J by 2 bases, with 12 bases left in between.

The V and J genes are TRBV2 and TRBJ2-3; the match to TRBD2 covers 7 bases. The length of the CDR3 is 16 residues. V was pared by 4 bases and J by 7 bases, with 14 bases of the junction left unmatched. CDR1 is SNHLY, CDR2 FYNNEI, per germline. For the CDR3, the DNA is TGTGCCAGCAGTGTGCTAGCGGCGGGAGCGGGGAATACGCAGTATTTT. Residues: CASSVLAAGAGNTQYF.

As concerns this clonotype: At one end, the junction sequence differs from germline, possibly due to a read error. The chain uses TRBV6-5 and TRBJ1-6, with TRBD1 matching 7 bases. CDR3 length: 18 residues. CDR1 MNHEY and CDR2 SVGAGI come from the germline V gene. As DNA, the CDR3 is TGTGCCAGAAGTTATCAATATCTCCGACCGGGACAGAATTCACCCCTCCACTTT. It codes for CARSYQYLRPGQNSPLHF.

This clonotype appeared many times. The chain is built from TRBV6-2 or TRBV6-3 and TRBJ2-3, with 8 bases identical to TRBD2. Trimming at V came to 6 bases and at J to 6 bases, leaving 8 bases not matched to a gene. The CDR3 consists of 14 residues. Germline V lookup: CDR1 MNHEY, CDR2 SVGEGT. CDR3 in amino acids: CASRSGGAFDTQYF. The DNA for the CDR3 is TGTGCCAGCAGATCGGGGGGGGCGTTTGATACGCAGTATTTT.

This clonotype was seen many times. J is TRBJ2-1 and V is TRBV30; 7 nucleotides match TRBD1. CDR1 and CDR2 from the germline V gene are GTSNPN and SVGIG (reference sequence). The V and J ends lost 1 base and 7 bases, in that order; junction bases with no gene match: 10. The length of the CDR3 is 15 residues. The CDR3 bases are TGTGCCTGGAGTGGAGGGAGACAGGGAGCAAATGAGCAGTTCTTC. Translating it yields CAWSGGRQGANEQFF. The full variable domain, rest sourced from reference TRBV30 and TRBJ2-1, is SQTIHQWPATLVQPVGSPLSLECTVEGTSNPNLYWYRQAAGRGLQLLFYSVGIGQISSEVPQNLSASRPQDRQFILSSKKLLLSDSGFYLCAWSGGRQGANEQFFGPGTRLTVL.

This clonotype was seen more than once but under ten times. This chain's CDR3 is CASSPGTSGRTGELFF. In DNA, the CDR3 is TGTGCCAGCAGCCCTGGGACTAGCGGGCGCACCGGGGAGCTGTTTTTT. The chain uses TRBV3-1 and TRBJ2-2, with TRBD2 matching over 12 bases. The junction had 4 bases not matched to a gene; V was cut back by 4 bases and J by 4 bases. CDR3 length equals 16 residues. Germline loops: CDR1 LGHDT, CDR2 YNNKEL (reference sequence).

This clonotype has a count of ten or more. The CDR3 is CASDSGRSTDTQYF. Written as DNA, the CDR3 is TGCGCCAGCGATAGCGGGAGGAGCACAGATACGCAGTATTTT. This chain connects TRBV5-1 to TRBJ2-3; 10 bases fit TRBD2. Germline CDR1 SGHRS, CDR2 YFSETQ. With V trimmed by 7 bases and J by 0 bases, 2 bases remained unmatched. CDR3 size: 14 residues. The variable domain in full, with the rest retrieved from reference TRBV5-1 and TRBJ2-3, is KAGVTQTPRYLIKTRGQQVTLSCSPISGHRSVSWYQQTPGQGLQFLFEYFSETQRNKGNFPGRFSGRQFSNSRSEMNVSTLELGDSALYLCASDSGRSTDTQYFGPGTRLTVL.

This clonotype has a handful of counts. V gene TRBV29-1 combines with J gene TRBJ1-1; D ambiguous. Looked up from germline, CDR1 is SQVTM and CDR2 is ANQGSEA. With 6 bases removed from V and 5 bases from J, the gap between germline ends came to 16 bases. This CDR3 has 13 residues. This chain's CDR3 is CSVQQGSGTEAFF. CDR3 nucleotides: TGCAGCGTGCAACAAGGGAGCGGTACTGAAGCTTTCTTT.

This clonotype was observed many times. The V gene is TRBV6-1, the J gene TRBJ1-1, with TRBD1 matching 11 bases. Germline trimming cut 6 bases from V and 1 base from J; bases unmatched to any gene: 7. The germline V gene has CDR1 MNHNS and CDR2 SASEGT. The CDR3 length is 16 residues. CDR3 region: CASRRGTGGRNTEAFF. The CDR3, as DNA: TGTGCCAGCAGACGCGGGACAGGGGGTCGGAACACTGAAGCTTTCTTT.

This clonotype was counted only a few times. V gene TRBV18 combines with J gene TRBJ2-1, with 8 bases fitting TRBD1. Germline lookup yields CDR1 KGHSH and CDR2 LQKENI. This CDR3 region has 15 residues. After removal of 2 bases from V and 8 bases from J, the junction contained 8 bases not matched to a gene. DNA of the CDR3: TGTGCCAGCTCACCAATCTTCCCAGGGGGCCATGAGCAGTTCTTC. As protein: CASSPIFPGGHEQFF. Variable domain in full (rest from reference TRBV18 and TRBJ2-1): NAGVMQNPRHLVRRRGQEARLRCSPMKGHSHVYWYRQLPEEGLKFMVYLQKENIIDESGMPKERFSAEFPKEGPSILRIQQVVRGDSAAYFCASSPIFPGGHEQFFGPGTRLTVL.

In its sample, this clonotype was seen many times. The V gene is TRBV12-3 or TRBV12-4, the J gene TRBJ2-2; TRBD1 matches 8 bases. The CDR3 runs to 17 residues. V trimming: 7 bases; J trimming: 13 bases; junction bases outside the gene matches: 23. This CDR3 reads CASKDSGQEEMNGGLFF. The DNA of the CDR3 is TGTGCCAGCAAAGATTCGGGACAGGAGGAAATGAATGGTGGGCTGTTTTTT.